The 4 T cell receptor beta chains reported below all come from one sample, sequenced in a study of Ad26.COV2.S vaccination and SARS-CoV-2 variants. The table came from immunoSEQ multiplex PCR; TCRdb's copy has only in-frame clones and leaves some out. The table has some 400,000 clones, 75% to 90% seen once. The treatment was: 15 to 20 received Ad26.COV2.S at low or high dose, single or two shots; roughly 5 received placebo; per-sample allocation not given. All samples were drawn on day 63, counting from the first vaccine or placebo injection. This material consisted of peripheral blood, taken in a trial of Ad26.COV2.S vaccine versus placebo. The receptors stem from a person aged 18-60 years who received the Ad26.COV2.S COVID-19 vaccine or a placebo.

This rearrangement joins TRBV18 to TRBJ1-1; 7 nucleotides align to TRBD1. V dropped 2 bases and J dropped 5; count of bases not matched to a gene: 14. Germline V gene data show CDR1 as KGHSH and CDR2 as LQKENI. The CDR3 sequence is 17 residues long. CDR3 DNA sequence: TGTGCCAGCTCACCATTCTACAGGGGTGGCGGGTTTACTGAAGCTTTCTTT. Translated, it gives CASSPFYRGGGFTEAFF. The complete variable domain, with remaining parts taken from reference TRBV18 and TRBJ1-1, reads NAGVMQNPRHLVRRRGQEARLRCSPMKGHSHVYWYRQLPEEGLKFMVYLQKENIIDESGMPKERFSAEFPKEGPSILRIQQVVRGDSAAYFCASSPFYRGGGFTEAFFGQGTRLTVV.

Here the CDR3 DNA reads TGTGCCTGGAGTGCGGGTAACAATCAGCCCCAGCATTTT. Amino acid sequence: CAWSAGNNQPQHF. The V gene is TRBV30, the J gene TRBJ1-5; D is uncertain. V was trimmed by 1 base and J by 3 bases, leaving 7 bases between them. The germline gives CDR1 GTSNPN, CDR2 SVGIG (reference sequence). This CDR3 has 13 residues.

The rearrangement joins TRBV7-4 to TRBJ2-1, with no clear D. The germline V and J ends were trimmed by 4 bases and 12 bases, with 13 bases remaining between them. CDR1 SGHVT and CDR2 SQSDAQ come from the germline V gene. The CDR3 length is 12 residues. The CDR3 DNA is TGTGCCAGCAGCTATCAGCCCGAGACGCAGTTCTTC. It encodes CASSYQPETQFF. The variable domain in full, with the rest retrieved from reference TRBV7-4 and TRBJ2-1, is GAGVSQSPRYKVAKRGRDVALRCDSISGHVTLYWYRQTLGQGSEVLTYSQSDAQRDKSGRPSGRFSAERPERSVSTLKIQRTEQGDSAVYLCASSYQPETQFFGPGTRLTVL.

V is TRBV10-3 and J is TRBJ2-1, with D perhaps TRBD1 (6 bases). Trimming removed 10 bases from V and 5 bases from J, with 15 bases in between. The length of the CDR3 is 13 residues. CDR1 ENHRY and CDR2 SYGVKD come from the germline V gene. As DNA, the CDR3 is TGTGCCACCCAGCCGACAGGACACAATGAGCAGTTCTTC. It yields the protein CATQPTGHNEQFF.